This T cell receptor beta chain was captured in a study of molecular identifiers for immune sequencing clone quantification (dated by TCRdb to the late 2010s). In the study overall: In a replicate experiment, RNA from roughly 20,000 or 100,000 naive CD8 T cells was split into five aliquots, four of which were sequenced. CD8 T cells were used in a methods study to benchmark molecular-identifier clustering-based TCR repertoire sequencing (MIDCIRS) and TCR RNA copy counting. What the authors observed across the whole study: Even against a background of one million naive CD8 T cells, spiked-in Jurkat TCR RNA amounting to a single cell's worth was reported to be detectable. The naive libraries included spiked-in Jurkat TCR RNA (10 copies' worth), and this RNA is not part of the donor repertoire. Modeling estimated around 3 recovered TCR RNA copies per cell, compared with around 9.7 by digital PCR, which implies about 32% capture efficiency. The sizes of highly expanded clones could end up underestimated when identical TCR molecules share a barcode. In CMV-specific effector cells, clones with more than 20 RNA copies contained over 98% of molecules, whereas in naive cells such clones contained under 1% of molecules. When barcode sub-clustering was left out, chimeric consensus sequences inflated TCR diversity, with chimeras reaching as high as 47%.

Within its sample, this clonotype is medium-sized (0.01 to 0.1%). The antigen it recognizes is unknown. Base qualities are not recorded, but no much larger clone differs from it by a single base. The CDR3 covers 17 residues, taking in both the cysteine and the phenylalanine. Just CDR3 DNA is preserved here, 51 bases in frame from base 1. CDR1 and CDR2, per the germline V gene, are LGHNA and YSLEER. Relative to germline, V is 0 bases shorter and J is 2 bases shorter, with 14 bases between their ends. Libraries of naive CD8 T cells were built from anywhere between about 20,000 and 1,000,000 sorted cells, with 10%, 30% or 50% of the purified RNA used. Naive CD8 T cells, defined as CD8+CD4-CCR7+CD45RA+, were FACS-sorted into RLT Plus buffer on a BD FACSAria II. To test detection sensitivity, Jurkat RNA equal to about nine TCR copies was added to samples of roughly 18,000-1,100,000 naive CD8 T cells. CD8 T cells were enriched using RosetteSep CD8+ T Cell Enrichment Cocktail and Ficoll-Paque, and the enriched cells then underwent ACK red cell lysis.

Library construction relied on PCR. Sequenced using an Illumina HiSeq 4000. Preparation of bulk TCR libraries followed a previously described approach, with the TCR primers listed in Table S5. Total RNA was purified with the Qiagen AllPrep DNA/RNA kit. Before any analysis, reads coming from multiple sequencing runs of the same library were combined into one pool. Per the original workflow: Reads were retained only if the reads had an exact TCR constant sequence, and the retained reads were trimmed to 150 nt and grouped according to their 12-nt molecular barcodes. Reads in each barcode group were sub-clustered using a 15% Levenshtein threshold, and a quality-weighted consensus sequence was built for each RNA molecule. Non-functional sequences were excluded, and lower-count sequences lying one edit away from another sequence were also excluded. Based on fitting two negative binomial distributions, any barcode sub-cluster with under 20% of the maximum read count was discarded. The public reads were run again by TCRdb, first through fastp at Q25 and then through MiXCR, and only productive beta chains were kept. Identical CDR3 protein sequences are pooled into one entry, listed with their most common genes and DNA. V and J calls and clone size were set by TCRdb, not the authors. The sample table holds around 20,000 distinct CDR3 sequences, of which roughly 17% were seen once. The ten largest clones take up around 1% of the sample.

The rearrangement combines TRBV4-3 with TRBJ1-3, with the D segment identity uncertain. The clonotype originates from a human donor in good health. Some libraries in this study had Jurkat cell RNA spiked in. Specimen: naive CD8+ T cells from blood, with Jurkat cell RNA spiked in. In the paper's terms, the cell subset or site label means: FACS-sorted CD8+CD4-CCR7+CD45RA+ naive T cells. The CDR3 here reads CASSQDRGNHPGNTIYF. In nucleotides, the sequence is TGCGCCAGCAGCCAAGATCGCGGCAACCATCCTGGAAACACCATATATTTT.